The 18 T cell receptor beta chains presented below share a single source sample, sequenced in a study of T cells after yellow fever vaccination. From the 5' RACE reads, TCRdb called clonotypes with MiXCR, one entry per CDR3 protein. The data contain around 340,000 distinct CDR3 sequences, approximately 13% of them singletons. The sample consisted of CD4+ T cells sorted from PBMCs, taken 15 days after the yellow fever booster vaccination. Every receptor here comes from a young man who received the YFV17D yellow fever vaccine.

This clonotype was seen only once. The chain couples TRBV29-1 to TRBJ2-6, with D uncertain. Trimming removed 6 bases at V and 4 bases at J, with 10 bases between. The CDR3 covers 13 residues. Germline loops: CDR1 SQVTM, CDR2 ANQGSEA. The CDR3 loop is CSVASRGANVLTF. The CDR3 DNA reads TGCAGCGTCGCCTCTCGAGGGGCCAACGTCCTGACTTTC.

The V call is TRBV4-1, the J call TRBJ1-1, with D perhaps matching TRBD1 (5 bases). The V end was cut by 1 base, the J end by 8 bases, with 11 bases between. Germline-derived CDR1 and CDR2 are MGHRA and YSYEKL. The CDR3 extends over 13 amino acids. As DNA, the CDR3 is TGCGCCAGCAGCCAAGGATGGAGGGGCGAAGCTTTCTTT. Its translation: CASSQGWRGEAFF.

This clonotype was seen only a few times. The chain employs TRBV5-1 and TRBJ2-5; 7 positions agree with TRBD1. Germline lookup yields CDR1 SGHRS and CDR2 YFSETQ. This CDR3 has 15 residues. V lost 2 bases to trimming and J lost 2 bases; unmatched junction nucleotides: 6. In nucleotides, the CDR3 is TGCGCCAGCAGCTTAAGGGGGCTGGGACAAGAGACCCAGTACTTC. Encoded protein: CASSLRGLGQETQYF.

Only a few counts were recorded for this clonotype. This sequence joins TRBV28 and TRBJ1-5; the D gene is possibly TRBD1 (5 bases). This CDR3 is built from 17 residues. Germline V gene sequence: CDR1 MDHEN, CDR2 SYDVKM. With 1 base removed from V and 4 bases from J, the gap between germline ends came to 17 bases. CDR3: CASSLFGGNGGNQPQHF. The CDR3 DNA reads as TGTGCCAGCAGTTTATTCGGAGGGAATGGGGGGAATCAGCCCCAGCATTTT.

The J gene is TRBJ2-3, the V gene TRBV5-1; D is possibly TRBD1 (5 bases). The CDR3 runs to 12 residues. CDR1 is SGHRS, CDR2 YFSETQ, per germline. V dropped 5 bases and J dropped 4 bases, with 8 bases sitting between them. CDR3 amino acids: CASRAGPDTQYF. The DNA of the CDR3 is TGCGCCAGCAGGGCAGGGCCAGATACGCAGTATTTT. The full variable domain, in which reference TRBV5-1 and TRBJ2-3 provide the parts outside the CDR3, is KAGVTQTPRYLIKTRGQQVTLSCSPISGHRSVSWYQQTPGQGLQFLFEYFSETQRNKGNFPGRFSGRQFSNSRSEMNVSTLELGDSALYLCASRAGPDTQYFGPGTRLTVL.

This chain connects TRBV6-1 to TRBJ1-5; D is uncertain. The ends were cut back, 2 bases at V and 1 base at J, with 9 bases in the middle. This CDR3 region has 15 residues. From germline, CDR1 is MNHNS and CDR2 SASEGT. CDR3 in amino acids: CASSERTGSNQPQHF. In nucleotides, the CDR3 is TGTGCCAGCAGTGAAAGGACGGGAAGCAATCAGCCCCAGCATTTT.

The chain joins TRBV7-2 to TRBJ2-3, with a tentative D call TRBD2 (6 bases). The V end was cut by 1 base, the J end by 1 base, with 15 bases between. This CDR3 is 17 amino acids long. Germline V gene lookup returns CDR1 SGHTA and CDR2 FQGNSA. The CDR3 DNA follows: TGTGCCAGCAGCTTAGGGCGGGCGGGGCGTCGCACAGATACGCAGTATTTT. As protein: CASSLGRAGRRTDTQYF.

The chain links TRBV9 to TRBJ2-3; D remains unclear. The germline gives CDR1 SGDLS, CDR2 YYNGEE. The CDR3 consists of 15 residues. Trimming cost V 2 bases and J 0 bases, with 10 bases left between them. CDR3 protein: CASSVRQISTDTQYF. The CDR3 region has the DNA TGTGCCAGCAGCGTGAGGCAGATCAGCACAGATACGCAGTATTTT.

The chain couples TRBV20-1 to TRBJ2-1; D gene uncertain. Trimming stripped 3 bases from V and 6 bases from J, with 12 bases between. Germline CDR1 DFQATT, CDR2 SNEGSKA (reference sequence). The CDR3 extends over 13 amino acids. The CDR3 nucleotides are TGCAGTGCTAGGAACCCTTTGTTCAATGAGCAGTTCTTC. This codes for CSARNPLFNEQFF.

The chain links TRBV10-3 to TRBJ2-5, with TRBD2 matching 8 bases. The V and J ends lost 1 base and 1 base, in that order; junction bases with no gene match: 14. Germline assignment: CDR1 ENHRY and CDR2 SYGVKD. CDR3 size: 19 residues. The CDR3 bases are TGTGCCATCAGTGAGTTAGGTTCAAGCGGGGGCCTCTTCCAAGAGACCCAGTACTTC. Residues: CAISELGSSGGLFQETQYF.

This clonotype came up a few times. This rearrangement joins TRBV5-6 to TRBJ2-3; 13 bases line up with TRBD2. Germline V lookup: CDR1 SGHDT, CDR2 YYEEEE. With 4 bases clipped from V and 4 bases from J, the junction kept 12 bases outside the gene matches. The CDR3 has 18 amino acids. CDR3 sequence: CASSLTSGGAKWADTQYF. DNA of the CDR3: TGTGCCAGCAGCCTAACTAGCGGGGGGGCCAAGTGGGCAGATACGCAGTATTTT.

The CDR3 is CATSDSGGGETQYF. CDR3 sequence (DNA): TGTGCCACCAGTGACTCAGGGGGCGGTGAGACCCAGTACTTC. The chain has TRBV24-1 and TRBJ2-5, with 8 bases that match TRBD1. The CDR3 covers 14 residues. The germline V gene has CDR1 KGHDR and CDR2 SFDVKD. The trim removed 4 bases at V and 5 bases at J, leaving 5 bases unmatched.

The chain employs TRBV2 and TRBJ2-5; 8 nucleotides align to TRBD1. The junction had 5 bases not matched to a gene; V was cut back by 8 bases and J by 9 bases. CDR3 length: 11 amino acids. Germline CDR1 and CDR2: SNHLY and FYNNEI. CDR3 coding DNA: TGTGCCAGCGGAGTCAGGGGGCCCCAGTACTTC. As protein: CASGVRGPQYF.

This clonotype was counted ten times or more. This rearrangement joins TRBV19 to TRBJ2-2, with 8 bases fitting TRBD1. CDR3 length: 15 amino acids. Unmatched junction bases numbered 6, after V lost 3 bases and J lost 6 bases. Germline V gives CDR1 LNHDA, CDR2 SQIVND (reference sequence). CDR3 sequence reads: CASSIGTGGSGELFF. The CDR3 DNA reads TGTGCCAGTAGTATTGGGACAGGAGGGTCCGGGGAGCTGTTTTTT.

This clonotype was found a few times. The chain employs TRBV7-2 and TRBJ2-5; tentative D call: TRBD1 (5 bases). Trimming removed 9 bases at V and 1 base at J, with 18 bases between. The germline CDR1 and CDR2 sequences are SGHTA and FQGNSA. The length of the CDR3 is 15 residues. Here the CDR3 DNA reads TGTGCCAGTAGCCGGACACAGGCTGGCCAAGAGACCCAGTACTTC. It specifies CASSRTQAGQETQYF.

V gene TRBV20-1 combines with J gene TRBJ2-5, with 7 positions matching TRBD2. CDR1 and CDR2 (germline): DFQATT, SNEGSKA (reference sequence). The CDR3 loop spans 14 amino acids. The V gene end was trimmed by 4 bases and the J gene end by 5 bases; junction bases not matched to a gene: 10. CDR3 amino acids: CSATDGGSEETQYF. The CDR3, as DNA: TGCAGTGCTACCGACGGGGGGAGTGAGGAGACCCAGTACTTC.

This rearrangement joins TRBV5-1 to TRBJ2-7; D remains unclear. The CDR3 has 12 amino acids. Deletions cut 0 bases from V and 6 bases from J, with 7 bases between. Germline assignment: CDR1 SGHRS and CDR2 YFSETQ. CDR3 sequence: CASSLDFGEQYF. The DNA for the CDR3 is TGCGCCAGCAGCTTGGATTTCGGCGAGCAGTACTTC. The full variable domain, with the rest looked up from reference TRBV5-1 and TRBJ2-7, is KAGVTQTPRYLIKTRGQQVTLSCSPISGHRSVSWYQQTPGQGLQFLFEYFSETQRNKGNFPGRFSGRQFSNSRSEMNVSTLELGDSALYLCASSLDFGEQYFGPGTRLTVT.

This clonotype came up a few times. V gene TRBV3-1 combines with J gene TRBJ2-7; 8 positions agree with TRBD2. Germline-derived CDR1 and CDR2 are LGHDT and YNNKEL (reference sequence). J was trimmed by 2 bases and V by 4 bases; bases with no gene match: 7. The CDR3 runs to 15 residues. The CDR3 DNA sequence: TGTGCCAGCAGCCGAGGTTTCGGGGGGGCCTACGAGCAGTACGTC. The encoded protein is CASSRGFGGAYEQYV.